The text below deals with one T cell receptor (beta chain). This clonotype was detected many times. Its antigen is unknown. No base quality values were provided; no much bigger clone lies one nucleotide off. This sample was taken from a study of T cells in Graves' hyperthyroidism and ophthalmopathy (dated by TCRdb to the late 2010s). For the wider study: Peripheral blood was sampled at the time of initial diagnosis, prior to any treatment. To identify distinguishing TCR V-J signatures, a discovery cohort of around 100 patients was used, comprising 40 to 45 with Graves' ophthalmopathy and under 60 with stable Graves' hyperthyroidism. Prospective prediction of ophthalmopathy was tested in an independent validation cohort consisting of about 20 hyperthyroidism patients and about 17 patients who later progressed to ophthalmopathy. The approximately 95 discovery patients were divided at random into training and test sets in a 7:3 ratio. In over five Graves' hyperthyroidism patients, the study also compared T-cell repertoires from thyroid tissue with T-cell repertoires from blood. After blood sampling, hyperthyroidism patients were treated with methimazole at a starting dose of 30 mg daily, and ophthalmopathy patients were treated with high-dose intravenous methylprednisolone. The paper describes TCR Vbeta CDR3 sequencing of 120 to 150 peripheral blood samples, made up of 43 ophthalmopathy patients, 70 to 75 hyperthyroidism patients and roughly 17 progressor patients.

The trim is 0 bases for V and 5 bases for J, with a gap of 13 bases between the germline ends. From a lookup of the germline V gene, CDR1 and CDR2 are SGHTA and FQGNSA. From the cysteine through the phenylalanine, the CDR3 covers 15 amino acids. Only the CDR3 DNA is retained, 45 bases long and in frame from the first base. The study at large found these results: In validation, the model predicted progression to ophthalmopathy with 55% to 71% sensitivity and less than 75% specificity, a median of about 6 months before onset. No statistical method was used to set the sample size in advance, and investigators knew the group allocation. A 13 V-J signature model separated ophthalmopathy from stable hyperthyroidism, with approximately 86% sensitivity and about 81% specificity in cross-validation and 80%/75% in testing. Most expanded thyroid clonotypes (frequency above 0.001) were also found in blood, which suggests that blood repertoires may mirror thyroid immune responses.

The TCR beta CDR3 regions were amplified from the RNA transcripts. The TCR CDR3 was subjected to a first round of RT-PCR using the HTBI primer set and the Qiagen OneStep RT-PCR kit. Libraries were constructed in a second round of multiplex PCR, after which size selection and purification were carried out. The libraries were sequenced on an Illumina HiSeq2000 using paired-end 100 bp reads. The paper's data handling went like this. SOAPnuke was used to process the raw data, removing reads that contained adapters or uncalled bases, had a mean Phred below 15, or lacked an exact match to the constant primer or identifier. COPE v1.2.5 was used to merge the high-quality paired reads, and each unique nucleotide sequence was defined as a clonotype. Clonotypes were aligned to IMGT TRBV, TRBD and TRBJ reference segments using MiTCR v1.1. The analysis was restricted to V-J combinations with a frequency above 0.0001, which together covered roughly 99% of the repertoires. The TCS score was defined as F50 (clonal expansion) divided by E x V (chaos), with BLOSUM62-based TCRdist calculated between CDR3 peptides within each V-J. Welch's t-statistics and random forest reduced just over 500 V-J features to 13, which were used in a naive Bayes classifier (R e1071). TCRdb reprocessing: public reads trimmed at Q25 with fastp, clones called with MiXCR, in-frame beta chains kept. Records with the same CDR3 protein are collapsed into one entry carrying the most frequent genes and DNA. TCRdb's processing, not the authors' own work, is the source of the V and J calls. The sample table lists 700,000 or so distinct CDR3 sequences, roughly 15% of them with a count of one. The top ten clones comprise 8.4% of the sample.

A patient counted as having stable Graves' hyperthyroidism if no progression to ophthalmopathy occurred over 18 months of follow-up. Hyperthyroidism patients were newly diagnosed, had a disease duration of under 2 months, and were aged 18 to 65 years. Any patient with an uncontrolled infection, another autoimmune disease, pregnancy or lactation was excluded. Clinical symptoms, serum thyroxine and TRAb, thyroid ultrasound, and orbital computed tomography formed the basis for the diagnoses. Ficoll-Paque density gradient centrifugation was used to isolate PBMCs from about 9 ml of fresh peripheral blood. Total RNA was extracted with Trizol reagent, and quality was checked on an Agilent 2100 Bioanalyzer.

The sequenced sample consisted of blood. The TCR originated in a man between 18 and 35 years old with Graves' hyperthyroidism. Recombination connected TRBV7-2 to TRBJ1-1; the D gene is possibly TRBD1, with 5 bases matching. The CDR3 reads CASSLAGGRITEAFF. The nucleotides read TGTGCCAGCAGCTTAGCGGGGGGGAGGATAACTGAAGCTTTCTTT.